This T cell receptor beta chain comes out of a study of T-cell memory formation after mild COVID-19. Study-wide results and caveats: Memory cells collected pre-infection included some clones that later responded, suggesting cross-reactive memory joined. Contracting CD4+ clones were located mainly in CM and EM, and CD8+ clones in EMRA. A balance of CD4 and CD8 characterized clones contracting day 15 to 85, whereas later expanders leaned CD4+.

CDR3 length: 14 amino acids. V lost 6 bases and J lost 4, with 14 bases in between. Details on this clonotype: Its antigen is undetermined.

With constant-segment primers, 5'RACE yielded cDNA libraries of TCR alpha and TCR beta that carried sample barcodes and UMIs. One entry per CDR3 protein, called by TCRdb with MiXCR from the 5' RACE reads. The sample records about 250,000 distinct CDR3 sequences, roughly 15% being singletons. The receptor was isolated from an adult woman who had mild COVID-19 (a few samples of this study predate the infection). Cell type and time point are not known. Specimen: PBMCs or a T cell subset sorted from them (not recorded which). The rearrangement uses TRBV12-3 or TRBV12-4 and TRBJ2-3; unclear D gene. The CDR3 DNA reads as TGTGCCAGCAGGAGAGAAGTGGCCTCAGATACGCAGTATTTT. This translates into CASRREVASDTQYF.